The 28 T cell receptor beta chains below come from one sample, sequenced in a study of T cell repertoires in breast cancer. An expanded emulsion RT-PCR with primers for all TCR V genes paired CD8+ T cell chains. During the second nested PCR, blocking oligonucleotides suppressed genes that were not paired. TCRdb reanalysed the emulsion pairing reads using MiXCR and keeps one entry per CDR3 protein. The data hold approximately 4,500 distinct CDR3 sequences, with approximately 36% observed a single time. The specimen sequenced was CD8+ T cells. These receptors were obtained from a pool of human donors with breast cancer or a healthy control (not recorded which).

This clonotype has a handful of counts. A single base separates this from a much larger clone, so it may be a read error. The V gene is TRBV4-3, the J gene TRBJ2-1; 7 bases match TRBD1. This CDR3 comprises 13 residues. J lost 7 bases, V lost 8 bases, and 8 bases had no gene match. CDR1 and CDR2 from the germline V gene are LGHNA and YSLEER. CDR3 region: CASGRKGANEQFF. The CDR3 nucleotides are TGCGCCAGCGGCCGTAAGGGGGCAAATGAGCAGTTCTTC.

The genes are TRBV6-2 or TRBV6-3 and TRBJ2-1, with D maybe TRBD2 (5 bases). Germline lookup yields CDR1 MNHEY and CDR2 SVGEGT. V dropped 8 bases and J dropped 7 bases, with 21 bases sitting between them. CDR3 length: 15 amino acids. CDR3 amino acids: CASGERLAGQNEQFF. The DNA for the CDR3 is TGTGCCAGCGGGGAGCGGCTAGCCGGCCAAAATGAGCAGTTCTTC.

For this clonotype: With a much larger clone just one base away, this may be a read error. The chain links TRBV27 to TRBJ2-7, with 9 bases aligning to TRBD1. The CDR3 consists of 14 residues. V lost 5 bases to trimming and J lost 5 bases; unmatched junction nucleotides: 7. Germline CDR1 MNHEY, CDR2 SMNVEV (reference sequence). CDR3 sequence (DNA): TGTGCCAGCAGTGTACAGGGGGCAAACGACGAGCAGTACTTC. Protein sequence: CASSVQGANDEQYF.

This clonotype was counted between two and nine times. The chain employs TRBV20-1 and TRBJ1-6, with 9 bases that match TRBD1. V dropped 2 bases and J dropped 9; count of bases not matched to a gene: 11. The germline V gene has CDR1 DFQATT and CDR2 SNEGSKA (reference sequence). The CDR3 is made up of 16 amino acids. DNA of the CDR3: TGCAGTGCTAGACTTAACCGGGACAGGGCATTTTCACCCCTCCACTTT. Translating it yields CSARLNRDRAFSPLHF.

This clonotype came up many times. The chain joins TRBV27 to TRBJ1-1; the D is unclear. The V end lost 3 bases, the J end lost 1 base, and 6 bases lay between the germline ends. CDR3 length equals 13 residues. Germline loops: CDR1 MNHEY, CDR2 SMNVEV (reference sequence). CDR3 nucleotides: TGTGCCAGCAGTTTTGAGGGGAACACTGAAGCTTTCTTT. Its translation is CASSFEGNTEAFF.

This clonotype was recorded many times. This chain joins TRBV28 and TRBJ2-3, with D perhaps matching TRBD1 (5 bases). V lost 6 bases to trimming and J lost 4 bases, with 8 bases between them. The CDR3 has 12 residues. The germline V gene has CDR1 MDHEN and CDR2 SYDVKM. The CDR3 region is CASSGQADTQYF. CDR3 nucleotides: TGTGCCAGCAGCGGACAAGCAGATACGCAGTATTTT. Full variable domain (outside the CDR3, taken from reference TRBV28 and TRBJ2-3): DVKVTQSSRYLVKRTGEKVFLECVQDMDHENMFWYRQDPGLGLRLIYFSYDVKMKEKGDIPEGYSVSREKKERFSLILESASTNQTSMYLCASSGQADTQYFGPGTRLTVL.

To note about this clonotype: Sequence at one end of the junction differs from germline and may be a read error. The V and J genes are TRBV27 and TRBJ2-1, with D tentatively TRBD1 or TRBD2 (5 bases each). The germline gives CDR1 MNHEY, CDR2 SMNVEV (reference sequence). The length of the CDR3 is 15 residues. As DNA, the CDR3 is TGTGCCAGCAGTAATACAGGAGGCTACCACAGTGAGCAGTTTTTC. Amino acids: CASSNTGGYHSEQFF.

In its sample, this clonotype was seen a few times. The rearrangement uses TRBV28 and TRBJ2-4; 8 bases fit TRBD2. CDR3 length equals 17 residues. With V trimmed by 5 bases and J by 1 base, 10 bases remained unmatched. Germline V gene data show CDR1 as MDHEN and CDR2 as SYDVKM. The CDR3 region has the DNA TGTGCCAGCAGTCAATCGGGGGGGCTGGGGGCCAAAAACATTCAGTACTTC. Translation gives CASSQSGGLGAKNIQYF.

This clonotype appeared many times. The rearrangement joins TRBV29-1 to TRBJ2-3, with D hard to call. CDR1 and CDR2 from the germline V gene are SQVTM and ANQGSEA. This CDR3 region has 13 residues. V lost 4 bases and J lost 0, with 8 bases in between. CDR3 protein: CSVGFGSTDTQYF. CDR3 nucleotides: TGCAGCGTTGGGTTTGGGAGCACAGATACGCAGTATTTT.

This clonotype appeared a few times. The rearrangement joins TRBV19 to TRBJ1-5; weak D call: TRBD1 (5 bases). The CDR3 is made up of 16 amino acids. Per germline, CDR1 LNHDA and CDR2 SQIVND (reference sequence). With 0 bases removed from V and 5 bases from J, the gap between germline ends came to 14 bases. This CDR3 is CASSIDGARSYQPQHF. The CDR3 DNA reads TGTGCCAGTAGTATAGATGGGGCCAGATCTTATCAGCCCCAGCATTTT.

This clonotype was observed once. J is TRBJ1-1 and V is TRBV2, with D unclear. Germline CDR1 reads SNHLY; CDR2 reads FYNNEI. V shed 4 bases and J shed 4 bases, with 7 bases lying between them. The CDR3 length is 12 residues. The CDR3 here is CASSVGGTEAFF. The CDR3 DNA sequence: TGTGCCAGCAGTGTGGGAGGCACTGAAGCTTTCTTT.

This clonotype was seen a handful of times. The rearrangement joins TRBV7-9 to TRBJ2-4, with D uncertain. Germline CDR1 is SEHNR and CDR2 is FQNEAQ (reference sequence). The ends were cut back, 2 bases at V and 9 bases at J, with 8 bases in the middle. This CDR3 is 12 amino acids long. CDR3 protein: CASSLNFGIQYF. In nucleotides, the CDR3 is TGTGCCAGCAGCTTAAACTTCGGCATTCAGTACTTC. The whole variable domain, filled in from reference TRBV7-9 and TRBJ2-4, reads DTGVSQNPRHKITKRGQNVTFRCDPISEHNRLYWYRQTLGQGPEFLTYFQNEAQLEKSRLLSDRFSAERPKGSFSTLEIQRTEQGDSAMYLCASSLNFGIQYFGAGTRLSVL.

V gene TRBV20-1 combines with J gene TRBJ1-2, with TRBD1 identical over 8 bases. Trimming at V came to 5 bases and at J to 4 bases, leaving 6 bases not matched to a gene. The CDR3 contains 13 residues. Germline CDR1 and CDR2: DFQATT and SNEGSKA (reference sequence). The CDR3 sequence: CSAGQGLLYGYTF. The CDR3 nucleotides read TGCAGTGCTGGACAGGGCCTCCTCTATGGCTACACCTTC.

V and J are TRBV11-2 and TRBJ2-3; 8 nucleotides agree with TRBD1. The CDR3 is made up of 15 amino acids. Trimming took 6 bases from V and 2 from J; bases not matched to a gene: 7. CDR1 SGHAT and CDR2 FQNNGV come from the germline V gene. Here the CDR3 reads CASRPGQGSTDTQYF. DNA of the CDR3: TGTGCCAGCAGACCCGGACAGGGCTCCACAGATACGCAGTATTTT.

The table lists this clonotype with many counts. CDR3 protein: CASSSIPPGQIRYNEQFF. Written as DNA, the CDR3 is TGTGCCAGCAGTTCCATACCCCCCGGACAGATAAGATACAATGAGCAGTTCTTC. The chain combines TRBV27 with TRBJ2-1; TRBD1 might be the D (6 bases). V lost 4 bases and J lost 4, with 23 bases in between. The CDR3 loop spans 18 amino acids. Germline CDR1 MNHEY, CDR2 SMNVEV (reference sequence).

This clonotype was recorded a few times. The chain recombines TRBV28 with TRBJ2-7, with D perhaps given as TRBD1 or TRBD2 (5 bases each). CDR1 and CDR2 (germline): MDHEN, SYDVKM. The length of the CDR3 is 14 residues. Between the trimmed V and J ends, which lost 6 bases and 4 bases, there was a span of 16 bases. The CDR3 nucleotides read TGTGCCAGCAGCCCGCCGGGACGCTTATACGAGCAGTACTTC. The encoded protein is CASSPPGRLYEQYF. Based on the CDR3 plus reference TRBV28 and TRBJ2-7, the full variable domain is DVKVTQSSRYLVKRTGEKVFLECVQDMDHENMFWYRQDPGLGLRLIYFSYDVKMKEKGDIPEGYSVSREKKERFSLILESASTNQTSMYLCASSPPGRLYEQYFGPGTRLTVT.

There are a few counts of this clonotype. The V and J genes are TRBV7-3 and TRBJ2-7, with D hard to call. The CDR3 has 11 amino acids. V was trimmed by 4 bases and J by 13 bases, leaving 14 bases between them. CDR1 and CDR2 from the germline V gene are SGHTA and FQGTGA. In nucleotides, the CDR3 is TGTGCCAGCAGCTCCAATCGACAATCCTACTTC. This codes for CASSSNRQSYF.

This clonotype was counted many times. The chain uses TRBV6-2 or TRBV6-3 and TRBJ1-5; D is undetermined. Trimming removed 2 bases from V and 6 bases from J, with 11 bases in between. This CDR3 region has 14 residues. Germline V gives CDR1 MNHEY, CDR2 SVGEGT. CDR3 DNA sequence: TGTGCCAGCAGTTACAAAGGAGGGAGTCAGCCCCAGCATTTT. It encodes CASSYKGGSQPQHF.

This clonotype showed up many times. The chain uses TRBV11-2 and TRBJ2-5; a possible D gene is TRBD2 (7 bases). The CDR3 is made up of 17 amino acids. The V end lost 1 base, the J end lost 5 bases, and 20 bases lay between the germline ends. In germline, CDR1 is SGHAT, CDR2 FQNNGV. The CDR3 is CASSLAMAGAMGETQYF. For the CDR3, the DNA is TGTGCCAGCAGCTTAGCGATGGCGGGGGCGATGGGGGAGACCCAGTACTTC.

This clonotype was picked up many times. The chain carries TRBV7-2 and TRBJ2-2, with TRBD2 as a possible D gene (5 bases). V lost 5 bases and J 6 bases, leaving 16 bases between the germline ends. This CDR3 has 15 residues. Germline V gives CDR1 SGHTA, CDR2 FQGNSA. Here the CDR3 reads CASSPKVSGAGELFF. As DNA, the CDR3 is TGTGCCAGCAGCCCTAAGGTCAGCGGCGCCGGGGAGCTGTTTTTT.

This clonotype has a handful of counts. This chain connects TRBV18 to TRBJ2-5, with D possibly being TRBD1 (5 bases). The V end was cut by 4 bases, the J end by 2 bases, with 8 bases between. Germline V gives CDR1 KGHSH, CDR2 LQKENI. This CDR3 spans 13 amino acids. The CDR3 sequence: CASSQTVQETQYF. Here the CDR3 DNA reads TGTGCCAGCTCACAGACAGTTCAAGAGACCCAGTACTTC.

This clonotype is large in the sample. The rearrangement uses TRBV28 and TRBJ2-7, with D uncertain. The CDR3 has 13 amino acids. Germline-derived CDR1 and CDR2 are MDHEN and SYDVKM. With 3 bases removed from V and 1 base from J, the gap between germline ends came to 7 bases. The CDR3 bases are TGTGCCAGCAGTTTCGGCATTTCCTACGAGCAGTACTTC. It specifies CASSFGISYEQYF. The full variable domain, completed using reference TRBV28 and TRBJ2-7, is DVKVTQSSRYLVKRTGEKVFLECVQDMDHENMFWYRQDPGLGLRLIYFSYDVKMKEKGDIPEGYSVSREKKERFSLILESASTNQTSMYLCASSFGISYEQYFGPGTRLTVT.

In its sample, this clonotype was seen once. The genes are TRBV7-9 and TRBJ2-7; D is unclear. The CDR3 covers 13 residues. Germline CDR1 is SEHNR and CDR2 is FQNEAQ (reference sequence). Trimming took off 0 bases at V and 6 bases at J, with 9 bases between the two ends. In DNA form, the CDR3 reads TGTGCCAGCAGCTTAGCCCGGACCGGCGAGCAGTACTTC. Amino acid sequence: CASSLARTGEQYF.

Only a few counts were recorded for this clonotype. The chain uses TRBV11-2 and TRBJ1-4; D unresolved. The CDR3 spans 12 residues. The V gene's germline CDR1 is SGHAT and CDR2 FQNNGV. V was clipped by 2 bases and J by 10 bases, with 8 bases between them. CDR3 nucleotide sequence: TGTGCCAGCAGCTTAACTGCGGGAAAACTGTTTTTT. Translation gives CASSLTAGKLFF. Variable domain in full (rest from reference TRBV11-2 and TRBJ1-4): EAGVAQSPRYKIIEKRQSVAFWCNPISGHATLYWYQQILGQGPKLLIQFQNNGVVDDSQLPKDRFSAERLKGVDSTLKIQPAKLEDSAVYLCASSLTAGKLFFGSGTQLSVL.

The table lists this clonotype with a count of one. The CDR3 loop reads CASKQGRNQPQHF. CDR3 bases: TGTGCCAGCAAACAGGGGAGGAATCAGCCCCAGCATTTT. The chain combines TRBV6-2 or TRBV6-3 with TRBJ1-5, with TRBD1 matching over 7 bases. The CDR3 runs to 13 residues. Trimming took 7 bases from V and 4 from J; bases not matched to a gene: 4. Germline loops: CDR1 MNHEY, CDR2 SVGEGT.

The CDR3: CASKGLAGFNEQFF. CDR3 DNA sequence: TGTGCCAGCAAGGGACTAGCGGGGTTCAATGAGCAGTTCTTC. The chain joins TRBV6-2 or TRBV6-3 to TRBJ2-1, with 13 bases aligning to TRBD2. The CDR3 is 14 amino acids. The V segment lost 7 bases and the J segment 6 bases; nucleotides outside the gene matches: 3. CDR1 and CDR2 from the germline V gene are MNHEY and SVGEGT.

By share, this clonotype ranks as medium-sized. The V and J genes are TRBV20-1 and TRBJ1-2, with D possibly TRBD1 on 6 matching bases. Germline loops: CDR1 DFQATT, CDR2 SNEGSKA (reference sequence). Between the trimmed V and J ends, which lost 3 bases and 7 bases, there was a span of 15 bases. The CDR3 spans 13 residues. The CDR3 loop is CSASLTGAPGYTF. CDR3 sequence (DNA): TGCAGTGCTAGTCTTACGGGGGCGCCTGGCTACACCTTC.

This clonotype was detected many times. The CDR3 here is CASSQDRRQGAGYTF. The CDR3 nucleotides read TGTGCCAGCAGCCAAGATCGTAGACAGGGGGCTGGCTACACCTTC. This rearrangement joins TRBV3-1 to TRBJ1-2; 10 bases fit TRBD1. CDR3 length equals 15 residues. Germline V gene data show CDR1 as LGHDT and CDR2 as YNNKEL (reference sequence). V lost 0 bases to trimming and J lost 7 bases; unmatched junction nucleotides: 5.